This TCR beta chain appears in the sequencing data of a study of CD8 T cells in ankylosing spondylitis. Findings and limits, study-wide: Ankylosing spondylitis blood appeared to carry a characteristic TCR beta motif of roughly 8 highly homologous variants. Disease-linked clones had a CD8+ phenotype and relatively low frequency in peripheral blood.

This clonotype was counted many times. Its cognate antigen is unknown. Preparation of TCR beta libraries was done by quantitative 5'-RACE with molecular barcodes. TCRdb ran MiXCR on the 5' RACE reads and lists one entry per CDR3 protein. The table records some 38,000 distinct CDR3 sequences, 3% of them present only once. Germline V gene sequence: CDR1 SGDLS, CDR2 YYNGEE. The CDR3 length is 13 residues. Trimming left V 0 bases short and J 9 bases short, with 12 bases between. The genes are TRBV9 and TRBJ2-5; no clear D gene. The TCR was taken from a male donor with ankylosing spondylitis or in good health (not recorded which). Specimen: blood, either unsorted or a sorted T cell fraction (not recorded which). The CDR3 loop is CASSVVLGSAQYF. The CDR3 DNA sequence: TGTGCCAGCAGCGTAGTGTTGGGGTCGGCCCAGTACTTC. The full variable domain, with the rest looked up from reference TRBV9 and TRBJ2-5, is DSGVTQTPKHLITATGQRVTLRCSPRSGDLSVYWYQQSLDQGLQFLIQYYNGEERAKGNILERFSAQQFPDLHSELNLSSLELGDSALYFCASSVVLGSAQYFGPGTRLLVL.